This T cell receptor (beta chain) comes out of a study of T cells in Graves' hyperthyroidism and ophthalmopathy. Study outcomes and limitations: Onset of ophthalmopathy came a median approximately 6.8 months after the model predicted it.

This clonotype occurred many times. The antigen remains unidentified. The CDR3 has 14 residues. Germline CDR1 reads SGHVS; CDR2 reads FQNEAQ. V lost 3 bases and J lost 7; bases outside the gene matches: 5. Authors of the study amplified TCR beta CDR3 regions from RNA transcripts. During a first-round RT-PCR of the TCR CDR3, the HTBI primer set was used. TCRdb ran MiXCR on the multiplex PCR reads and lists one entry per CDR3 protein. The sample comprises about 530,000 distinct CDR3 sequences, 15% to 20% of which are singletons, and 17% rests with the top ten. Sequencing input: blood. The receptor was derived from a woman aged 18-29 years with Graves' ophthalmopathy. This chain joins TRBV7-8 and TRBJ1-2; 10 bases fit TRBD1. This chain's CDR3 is CASSFSGQGSGYTF. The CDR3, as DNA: TGTGCCAGCAGCTTCTCGGGACAGGGGAGTGGCTACACCTTC.